The TCR beta chain under discussion was sequenced for a study of CD8+ T cells in alopecia areata (dated by TCRdb to 2016 to 2019). With respect to the entire study: The treated patients, all with moderate-to-severe alopecia areata, were enrolled in an open-label pilot trial of oral tofacitinib given at 5 to 10 mg twice daily. For the treated patients, the SALT score, which quantifies what percentage of scalp surface area is affected, served as the measure of disease severity. On the human side, TCRbeta sequencing was run on scalp tissue and on sorted CD4+ and CD8+ peripheral blood T cells from healthy controls and from alopecia areata patients with either patchy or totalis/universalis disease. Scalp clonality was compared among normal scalp (n=4), patchy alopecia areata scalp (n=8), and alopecia totalis/universalis scalp (n=8). RNA was obtained with the PAXgene miRNA kit for fixed scalp, the miRNeasy kit for PBMCs, and the RNeasy kit for mouse skin. TCRbeta CDR3 regions were amplified by immunoSEQ multiplex PCR with 35 Vbeta forward and 13 Jbeta reverse primers. Tofacitinib was administered for 6 to 18 months, and 6 months of follow-up off drug were then conducted to assess delayed response and recurrence. High-throughput TCRbeta sequencing was used to examine T cell clonal expansion in alopecia areata in both the C3H/HeJ mouse model and human patients. Biopsies were taken from tofacitinib-treated patients at baseline and again at 4 and 24 weeks into treatment, and several of those patients also had a later scalp biopsy. Broader findings and caveats from the paper: Unlike mouse skin, which is dominated by gammadelta T cells, normal human skin has resident alphabeta T cells that are also sequenced, and this complicates analysis of the scalp TCR repertoire. TCR sequences shared between patients were less clear than in mice, possibly partly because of HLA diversity in the patient population. Because the treated cohort was small and had just a single nonresponder, larger studies are needed to establish links between baseline CD8+ expansion and response. Scalp clonality and the number of expanded CD8+ clones among the top 100 scalp clones were significantly decreased by tofacitinib. Many expanded lesional clones were found to persist in scalp and blood during tofacitinib treatment, and relapse after treatment cessation may be partly explained by this persistence. Higher clonality and more expanded CD8+ clones were observed in lesional scalp than in normal scalp, particularly in alopecia totalis/universalis, a finding suggestive of antigenic drive.

The CDR3 sequence holds 13 residues, the cysteine and phenylalanine included. The sequence is cut down to CDR3 DNA, 39 bases in frame from base 1. According to the germline V gene (reference sequence), CDR1 reads MNHEY and CDR2 reads SMNVEV. V and J lose 3 bases and 0 bases, and a span of 6 bases separates them. The sample's treatment or condition label, decoded: oral pan-JAK inhibitor, 5-10 mg twice daily. From alopecia areata patients, peripheral blood was collected along with lesional scalp punch biopsies. After PBMCs were isolated by density centrifugation and stained for CD3, CD4 and CD8, a FACSAria was used to sort CD4+ and CD8+ T cells. Library preparation used the immunoSEQ multiplex PCR assay. RNA was extracted from all samples and reverse transcribed into cDNA, which served as template for TCR sequencing. SuperScript III was used for first-strand cDNA synthesis, primed with a 2:1 mix of oligo-dT and random hexamers. A synthetic immune receptor repertoire was used to measure amplification bias, and any remaining bias was corrected computationally. The authors processed their data as follows. Raw reads were preprocessed for error removal, and CDR3 was defined according to IMGT conventions as running from the conserved cysteine to phenylalanine. Clonality was computed as 1 minus the Shannon entropy, with the entropy normalized by log2 of the number of productive unique TCRs. Whether each scalp clone was CD4 or CD8 was inferred by checking scalp TCRbeta sequences against the CD4 and CD8 repertoires from sorted blood. This immuneACCESS table, as held by TCRdb, lists in-frame sequences with V and J called but not all clones. Of the missing ones, under half trace to an unresolved V gene in checked studies; the others have no known cause. V, J and clone size are those of that table, while D and trimming were read from the DNA. The sample data list some 180,000 clones, and 51% of these were observed just once. The leading ten clones occupy around 10% of the sample.

Note on this clone: There is no known antigen for this receptor. Base-call qualities are not available, and no considerably larger clone is one nucleotide away.

The sequence was collected from a human donor with alopecia areata. The sequence joins TRBV27 to TRBJ2-7; the D gene remains uncertain. This specimen consisted of CD8+ T cells sorted from blood, obtained between weeks 51 and 52, from a patient treated with tofacitinib. The CDR3 protein is CASSLLSSYEQYF. The nucleotides are TGTGCCAGCAGTTTGTTGAGCTCCTACGAGCAGTACTTC.